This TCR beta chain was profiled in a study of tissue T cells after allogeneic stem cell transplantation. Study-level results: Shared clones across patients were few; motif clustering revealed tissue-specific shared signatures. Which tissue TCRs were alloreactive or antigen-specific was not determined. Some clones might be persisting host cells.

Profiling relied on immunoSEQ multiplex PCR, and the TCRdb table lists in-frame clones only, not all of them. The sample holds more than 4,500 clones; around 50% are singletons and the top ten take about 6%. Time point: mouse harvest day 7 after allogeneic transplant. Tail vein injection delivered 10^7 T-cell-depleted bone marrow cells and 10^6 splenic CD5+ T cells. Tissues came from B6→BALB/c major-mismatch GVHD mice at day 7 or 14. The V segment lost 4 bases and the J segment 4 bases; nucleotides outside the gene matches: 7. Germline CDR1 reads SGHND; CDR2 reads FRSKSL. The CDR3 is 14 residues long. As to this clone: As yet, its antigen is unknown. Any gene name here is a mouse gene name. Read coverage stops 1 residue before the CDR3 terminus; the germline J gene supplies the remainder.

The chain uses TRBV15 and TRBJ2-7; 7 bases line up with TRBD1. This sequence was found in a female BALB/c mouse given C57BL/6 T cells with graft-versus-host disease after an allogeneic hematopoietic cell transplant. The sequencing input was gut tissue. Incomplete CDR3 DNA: TGTGCCAGCAGTTCGGGACAGAAACTATATGAACAGTAC. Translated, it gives CASSSGQKLYEQY. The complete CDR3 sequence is CASSSGQKLYEQYF.